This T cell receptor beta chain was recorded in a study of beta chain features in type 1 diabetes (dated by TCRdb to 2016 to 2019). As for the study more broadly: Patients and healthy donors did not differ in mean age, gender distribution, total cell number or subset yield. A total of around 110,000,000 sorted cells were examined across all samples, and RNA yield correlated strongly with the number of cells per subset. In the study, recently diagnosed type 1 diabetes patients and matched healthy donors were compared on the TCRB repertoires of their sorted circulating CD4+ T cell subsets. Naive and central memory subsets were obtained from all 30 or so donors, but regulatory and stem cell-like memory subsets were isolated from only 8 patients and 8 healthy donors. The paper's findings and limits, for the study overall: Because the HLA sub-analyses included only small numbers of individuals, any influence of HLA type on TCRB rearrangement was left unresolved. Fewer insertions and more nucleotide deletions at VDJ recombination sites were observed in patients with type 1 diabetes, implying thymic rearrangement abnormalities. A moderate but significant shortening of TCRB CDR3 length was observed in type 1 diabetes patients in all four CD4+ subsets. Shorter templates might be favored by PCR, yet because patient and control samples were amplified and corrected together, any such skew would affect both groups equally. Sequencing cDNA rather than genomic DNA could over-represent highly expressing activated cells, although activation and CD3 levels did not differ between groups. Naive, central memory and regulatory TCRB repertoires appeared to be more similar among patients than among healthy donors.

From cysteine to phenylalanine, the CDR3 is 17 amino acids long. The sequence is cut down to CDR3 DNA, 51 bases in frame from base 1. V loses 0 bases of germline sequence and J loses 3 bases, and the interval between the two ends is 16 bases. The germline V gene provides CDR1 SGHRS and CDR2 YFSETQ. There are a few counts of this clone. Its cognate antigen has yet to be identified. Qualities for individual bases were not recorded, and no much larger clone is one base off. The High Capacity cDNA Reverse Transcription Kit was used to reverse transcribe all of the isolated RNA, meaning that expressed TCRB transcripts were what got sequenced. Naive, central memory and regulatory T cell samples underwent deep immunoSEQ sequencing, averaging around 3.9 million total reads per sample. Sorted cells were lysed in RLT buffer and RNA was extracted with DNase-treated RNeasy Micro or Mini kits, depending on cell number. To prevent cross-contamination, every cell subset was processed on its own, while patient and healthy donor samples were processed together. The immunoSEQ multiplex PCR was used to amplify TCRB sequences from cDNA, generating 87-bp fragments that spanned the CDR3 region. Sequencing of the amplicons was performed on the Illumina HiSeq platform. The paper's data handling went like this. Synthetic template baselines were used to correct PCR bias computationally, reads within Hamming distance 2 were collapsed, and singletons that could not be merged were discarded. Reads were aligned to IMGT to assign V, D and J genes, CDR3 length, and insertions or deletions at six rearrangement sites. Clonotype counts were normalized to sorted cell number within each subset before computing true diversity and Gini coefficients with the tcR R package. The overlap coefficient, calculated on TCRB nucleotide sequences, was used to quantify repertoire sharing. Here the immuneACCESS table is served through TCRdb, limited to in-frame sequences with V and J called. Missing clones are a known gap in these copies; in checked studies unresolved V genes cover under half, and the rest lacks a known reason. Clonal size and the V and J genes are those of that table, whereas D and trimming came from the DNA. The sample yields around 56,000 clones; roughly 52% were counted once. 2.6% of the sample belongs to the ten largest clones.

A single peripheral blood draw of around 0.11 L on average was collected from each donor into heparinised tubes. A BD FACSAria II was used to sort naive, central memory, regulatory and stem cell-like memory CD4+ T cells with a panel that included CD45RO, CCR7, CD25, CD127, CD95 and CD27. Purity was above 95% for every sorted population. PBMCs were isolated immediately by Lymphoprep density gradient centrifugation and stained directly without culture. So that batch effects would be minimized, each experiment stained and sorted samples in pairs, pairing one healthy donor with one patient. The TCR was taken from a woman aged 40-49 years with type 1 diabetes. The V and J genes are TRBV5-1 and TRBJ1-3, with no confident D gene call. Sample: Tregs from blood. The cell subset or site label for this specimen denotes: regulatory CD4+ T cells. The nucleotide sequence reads TGCGCCAGCAGCTTGGCCCCCGGCCTGGAGTTTGGAAACACCATATATTTT. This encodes CASSLAPGLEFGNTIYF.